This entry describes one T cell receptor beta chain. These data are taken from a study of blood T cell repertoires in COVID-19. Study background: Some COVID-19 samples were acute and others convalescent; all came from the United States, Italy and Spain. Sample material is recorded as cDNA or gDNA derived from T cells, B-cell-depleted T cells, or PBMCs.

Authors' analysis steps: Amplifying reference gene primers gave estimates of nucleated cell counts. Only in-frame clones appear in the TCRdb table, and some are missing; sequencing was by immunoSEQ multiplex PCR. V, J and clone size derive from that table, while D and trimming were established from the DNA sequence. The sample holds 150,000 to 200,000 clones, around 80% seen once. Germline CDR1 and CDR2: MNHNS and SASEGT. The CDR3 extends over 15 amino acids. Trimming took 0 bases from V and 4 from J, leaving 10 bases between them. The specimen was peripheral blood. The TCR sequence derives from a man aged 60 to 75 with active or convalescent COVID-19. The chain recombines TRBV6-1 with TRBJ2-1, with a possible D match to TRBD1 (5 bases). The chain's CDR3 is CASSEAQPGYNEQFF. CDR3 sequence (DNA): TGTGCCAGCAGTGAAGCCCAACCAGGGTACAATGAGCAGTTCTTC.